This T cell receptor beta chain is drawn from a study of shared clonotypes between healthy human individuals. The assay was immunoSEQ multiplex PCR, and TCRdb's table has in-frame clones only and misses some. Of hundreds of thousands of clones in the sample, 55% to 85% were seen once. V lost 5 bases, J lost 0 bases, and 12 bases stayed unmatched. Germline V CDR1 and CDR2: SGHRS, YFSETQ. The CDR3 totals 17 residues. Turning to this clone: Antigen unknown.

Regarding the study as a whole: It was the non-shared clonotypes that had lower generation probabilities than clonotypes shared by all four donors.

This chain links TRBV5-1 with TRBJ2-3; the match to TRBD1 covers 7 bases. The sequenced sample was memory CD4+ T cells sorted from blood. Documented subset: CD45RA-negative fraction. This TCR derives from a woman in her twenties or thirties in good health. CDR3 loop: CASSRTGSASSTDTQYF. The CDR3 DNA follows: TGCGCCAGCAGTCGGACAGGTTCAGCGTCTAGCACAGATACGCAGTATTTT.